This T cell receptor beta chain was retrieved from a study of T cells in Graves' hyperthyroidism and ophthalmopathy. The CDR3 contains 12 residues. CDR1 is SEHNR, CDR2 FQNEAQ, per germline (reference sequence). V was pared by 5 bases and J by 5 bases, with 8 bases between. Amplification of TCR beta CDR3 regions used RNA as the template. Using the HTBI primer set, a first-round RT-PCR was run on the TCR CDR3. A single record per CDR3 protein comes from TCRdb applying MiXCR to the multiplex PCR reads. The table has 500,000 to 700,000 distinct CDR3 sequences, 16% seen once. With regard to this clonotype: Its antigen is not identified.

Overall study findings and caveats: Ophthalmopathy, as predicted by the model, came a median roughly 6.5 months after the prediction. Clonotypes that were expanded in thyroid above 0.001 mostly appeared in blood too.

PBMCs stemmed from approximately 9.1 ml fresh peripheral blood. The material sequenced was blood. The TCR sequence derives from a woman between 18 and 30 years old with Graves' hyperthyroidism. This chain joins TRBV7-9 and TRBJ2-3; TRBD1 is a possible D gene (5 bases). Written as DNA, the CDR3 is TGTGCCAGCAGCATGGGGCTAGATACGCAGTATTTT. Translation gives CASSMGLDTQYF.